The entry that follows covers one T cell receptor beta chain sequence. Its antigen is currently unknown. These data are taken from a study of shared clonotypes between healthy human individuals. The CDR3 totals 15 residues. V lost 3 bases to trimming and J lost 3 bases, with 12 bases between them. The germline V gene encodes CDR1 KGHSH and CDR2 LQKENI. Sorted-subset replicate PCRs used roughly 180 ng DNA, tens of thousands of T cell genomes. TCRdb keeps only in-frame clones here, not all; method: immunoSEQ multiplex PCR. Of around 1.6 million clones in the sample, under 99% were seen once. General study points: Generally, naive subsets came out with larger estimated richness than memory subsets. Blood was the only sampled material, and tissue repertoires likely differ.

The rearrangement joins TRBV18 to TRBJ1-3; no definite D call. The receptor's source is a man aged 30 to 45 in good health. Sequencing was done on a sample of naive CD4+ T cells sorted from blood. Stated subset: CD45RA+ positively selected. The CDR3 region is CASSPNRGNGNTIYF. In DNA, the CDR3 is TGTGCCAGCTCACCCAACCGGGGAAATGGAAACACCATATATTTT.